This paragraph reports one TCR beta chain. Antigen specificity is unknown. This specimen comes from a study of cytomegalovirus exposure and HLA in healthy donors. Study-level findings and limits: Later, an analysis found that common viral pathogens appeared to be linked with several of the most significant clusters. Later analysis revealed greater clonal expansion in HLA-associated TCR beta chains than in equally common others. The HLA-A and HLA-B alleles of most subjects were reportedly predicted accurately from TCR beta sequences.

Primers: 60 Vbeta forward and 13 Jbeta reverse. TCRdb's table, derived via immunoSEQ multiplex PCR, lists solely in-frame clones and lacks some. The sample carries 150,000 to 200,000 clones, roughly four fifths recorded once. Sequencing was done on a sample of PBMCs. The source is a man between 18 and 35 years old in good health and CMV-seronegative.

The CDR3 region has the DNA TGTGCCAGTAGTCCTACTTACAGGGGAGACGCTGGGAACACTGAAGCTTTCTTT. Translation: CASSPTYRGDAGNTEAFF. The gene calls are TRBV19 and TRBJ1-1; 7 bases align to TRBD1. Losses at the gene ends were 5 bases for V and 1 base for J; bases not matched to a gene: 16. The germline gives CDR1 LNHDA, CDR2 SQIVND (reference sequence). The CDR3 contains 18 residues.